A single sample gave rise to the 9 T cell receptor beta chains below, sequenced in a study of early T cells in non-severe SARS-CoV-2 infection (dated by TCRdb to about 2021). The library was produced with 5' RACE. For sequencing, a NextSeq 500 was employed. The public sequencing data were trimmed at Q25 with fastp and processed into clonotypes with MiXCR by TCRdb, which kept only in-frame beta chains. Rows merge per CDR3 protein into single entries with the most common DNA and genes. This sample gives about 33,000 distinct CDR3 sequences in total; about 5% of them show up just once. The ten largest clones take up roughly 15% of the sample. Specimen: whole blood. The receptor set was obtained from an adult who was a healthcare worker with PCR-confirmed SARS-CoV-2 infection or an uninfected control (not recorded which).

There are many counts of this clonotype. The chain links TRBV5-1 to TRBJ1-2, with a tentative D call TRBD1 (6 bases). This CDR3 comprises 14 residues. Deletions cut 4 bases from V and 0 bases from J, with 10 bases between. Germline V gives CDR1 SGHRS, CDR2 YFSETQ. The DNA for the CDR3 is TGCGCCAGCAGCGCCGGACAGCCTAACTATGGCTACACCTTC. As protein: CASSAGQPNYGYTF.

This clonotype has at least ten counts. This chain uses TRBV7-2 with TRBJ2-3; D remains unclear. CDR3 length: 12 residues. In germline, CDR1 is SGHTA, CDR2 FQGNSA. V lost 5 bases and J lost 4, with 7 bases in between. CDR3 residues: CASSRTPDTQYF. Here the CDR3 DNA reads TGTGCCAGCAGCCGAACCCCAGATACGCAGTATTTT.

This chain connects TRBV20-1 to TRBJ1-1; possibly TRBD1 for D (6 bases). The CDR3 contains 10 residues. Trimming removed 5 bases at V and 8 bases at J, with 9 bases between. Germline lookup yields CDR1 DFQATT and CDR2 SNEGSKA (reference sequence). In nucleotides, the CDR3 is TGCAGTGCTCTCGGGACAGAAGCTTTCTTT. Encoded protein: CSALGTEAFF.

This clonotype occurred many times. This chain joins TRBV28 and TRBJ1-5; 8 bases agree with TRBD1. The V gene's germline CDR1 is MDHEN and CDR2 SYDVKM. V dropped 6 bases and J dropped 0; count of bases not matched to a gene: 7. There are 16 residues in the CDR3. The CDR3 is CASRIRDRFSNQPQHF. For the CDR3, the DNA is TGTGCCAGCAGAATCCGGGACAGGTTTAGCAATCAGCCCCAGCATTTT. Looking up the rest from reference TRBV28 and TRBJ1-5 gives the full variable domain: DVKVTQSSRYLVKRTGEKVFLECVQDMDHENMFWYRQDPGLGLRLIYFSYDVKMKEKGDIPEGYSVSREKKERFSLILESASTNQTSMYLCASRIRDRFSNQPQHFGDGTRLSIL.

This clonotype has at least ten counts. V is TRBV5-4 and J is TRBJ2-5; weak D call: TRBD2 (6 bases). The CDR3 extends over 13 amino acids. Deletions cut 4 bases from V and 6 bases from J, with 13 bases between. The germline CDR1 and CDR2 sequences are SGHNT and YYREEE (reference sequence). Written as DNA, the CDR3 is TGTGCCAGCAGCCCTAGACTAGTACAGACCCAGTACTTC. It translates to CASSPRLVQTQYF.

The gene calls are TRBV29-1 and TRBJ2-7; D not resolved. This CDR3 comprises 13 residues. The V end lost 4 bases, the J end lost 2 bases, and 12 bases lay between the germline ends. CDR1 is SQVTM, CDR2 ANQGSEA, per germline. The DNA for the CDR3 is TGCAGCGTTGGCAACAGTTATGCCTACGAGCAGTACTTC. Amino acid sequence: CSVGNSYAYEQYF.

This clonotype turned up a few times. This chain uses TRBV18 with TRBJ2-2; D ambiguous. The CDR3 has 13 residues. Between the trimmed V and J ends, which lost 1 base and 1 base, there was a span of 1 base. Germline loops: CDR1 KGHSH, CDR2 LQKENI. The CDR3 DNA reads TGTGCCAGCTCACCACAGAACACCGGGGAGCTGTTTTTT. This encodes CASSPQNTGELFF.

As DNA, the CDR3 is TGTGCCAGCCGCTGTTCGAGCGGGGGGGCAGAGACCCAGTACTTC. Protein product: CASRCSSGGAETQYF. This rearrangement joins TRBV21-1 to TRBJ2-5; TRBD2 is the table's D call, not checked against the DNA. TRBV21-1 represents a pseudogene. CDR3 length: 15 amino acids.

This clonotype has at least ten counts. The chain carries TRBV18 and TRBJ1-6; no firm D call. The germline V gene encodes CDR1 KGHSH and CDR2 LQKENI. With 2 bases removed from V and 7 bases from J, the gap between germline ends came to 9 bases. The CDR3 sequence is 14 residues long. The CDR3 loop reads CASSPTTVNSPLHF. The DNA of the CDR3 is TGTGCCAGCTCACCAACTACCGTAAATTCACCCCTCCACTTT.